The sequence of this T cell receptor beta chain was determined in a study of blood T cell repertoires in COVID-19. In the study overall: The United States, Italy and Spain provided the acute and convalescent COVID-19 samples.

This CDR3 is 13 amino acids long. Germline CDR1 reads MNHEY; CDR2 reads SVGAGI. V shed 6 bases, J shed 6 bases, and the junction held 6 bases outside the gene matches. Study processing details: Cell counts per sample came from amplifying reference gene primers. TCRdb's copy holds only in-frame clones and misses some; the assay was immunoSEQ multiplex PCR. V and J calls and clone size are those listed in that table; D and trimming were worked out from the DNA. The sample has more than 250,000 clones, approximately 83% seen once. This rearrangement joins TRBV6-5 to TRBJ2-7, with TRBD2 matching over 9 bases. Material for sequencing was peripheral blood. This TCR came from a woman aged 25 to 39 who had recovered from COVID-19. CDR3 DNA: TGTGCCAGCAGACAAAGCGGGGGGCTCGAGCAGTACTTC. Protein sequence: CASRQSGGLEQYF.